What follows describes a single T cell receptor beta chain. J gave up 1 base and V 2 bases, and 7 bases lay outside the gene matches. The V gene's germline CDR1 is LGHDT and CDR2 YNNKEL (reference sequence). This CDR3 has 18 residues. The sample comes from a study of identical twins. TCRdb redid the calling of the 5' RACE reads with MiXCR, one entry per CDR3 protein. The sample has a few hundred thousand distinct CDR3 sequences, approximately 14% seen once. The sample also formed part of further work on yellow fever vaccine responses in identical twins.

The specimen was CD4+ T cells sorted from blood. The chain combines TRBV3-1 with TRBJ2-6; 8 nucleotides match TRBD1. The sequence was obtained from a woman younger than 30 in good health. The CDR3 DNA reads TGTGCCAGCAGCCAATATGGACAGGGAAGATCTGGGGCCAACGTCCTGACTTTC. Translation: CASSQYGQGRSGANVLTF.